A single sample is the source of the 25 T cell receptor beta chains below, sequenced in a study of T cell clusters in autoimmune cytopenias. About 39,000 genome equivalents of blood DNA were amplified for TRB. One tube held mixed TRB-A and TRB-B primer pools for touch-down PCR. Using the multiplex PCR reads, TCRdb records one entry per CDR3 protein without DNA. Recorded for this sample: approximately 3,100 distinct CDR3 sequences. Input material: peripheral blood. These receptors were collected from a human donor with an autoimmune cytopenia or autoimmune hepatitis (not recorded which).

Judged by frequency, this clonotype is medium-sized. The chain recombines TRBV6-1 with TRBJ2-7; TCRdb selects TRBD2, and the lack of DNA leaves this call unchecked. From germline, CDR1 is MNHNS and CDR2 SASEGT. CDR3 length: 17 amino acids. The CDR3 protein is CASSATSGGAGSYEQYF.

This CDR3 is CASSQDGGARNGYTF. The chain couples TRBV4-2 to TRBJ1-2; the D gene TCRdb calls, TRBD1, cannot be checked with no DNA. Germline lookup yields CDR1 LGHNA and CDR2 YNFKEQ. This CDR3 contains 15 residues.

Considering frequency, this clonotype is medium-sized. The rearrangement uses TRBV30 and TRBJ1-5; TCRdb names TRBD1, which stays unverified in the absence of DNA. This CDR3 is 13 amino acids long. Germline-derived CDR1 and CDR2 are GTSNPN and SVGIG (reference sequence). CDR3 sequence: CAWSGGGNQPQHF.

Judged by frequency, this clonotype is medium-sized. This chain connects TRBV30 to TRBJ2-5; there is no DNA to check the TCRdb D call of TRBD1. Germline values: CDR1 GTSNPN, CDR2 SVGIG (reference sequence). This CDR3 contains 13 residues. The CDR3 spells CASTGKGAETQYF.

By frequency, this clonotype registers medium-sized. V gene TRBV19 combines with J gene TRBJ2-2; the D gene TCRdb calls, TRBD2, cannot be checked with no DNA. Germline lookup yields CDR1 LNHDA and CDR2 SQIVND (reference sequence). The CDR3 has 18 residues. The chain's CDR3 is CASSGLAGPTHFTGELFF. Filled out from reference TRBV19 and TRBJ2-2, the complete variable domain reads DGGITQSPKYLFRKEGQNVTLSCEQNLNHDAMYWYRQDPGQGLRLIYYSQIVNDFQKGDIAEGYSVSREKKESFPLTVTSAQKNPTAFYLCASSGLAGPTHFTGELFFGEGSRLTVL.

Judged by frequency, this clonotype is medium-sized. J is TRBJ1-1 and V is TRBV4-3. The CDR3 consists of 13 residues. Looked up from germline, CDR1 is LGHNA and CDR2 is YSLEER. CDR3: CASSQEYSTEAFF.

In terms of frequency, this clonotype is medium-sized (0.01 to 0.1%). The genes are TRBV6-2 or TRBV6-3 and TRBJ1-1. The CDR3 length is 15 residues. The germline gives CDR1 MNHEY, CDR2 SVGEGT. Here the CDR3 reads CASEPGRGWNTEAFF.

This clonotype is identified as large from frequency. V is TRBV18 and J is TRBJ1-2. The CDR3 length is 13 residues. Germline V gene lookup returns CDR1 KGHSH and CDR2 LQKENI. The CDR3 sequence is CASSPYGGYGYTF.

The chain combines TRBV20-1 with TRBJ2-3; TCRdb indicates TRBD1, and absent DNA this call remains unverified. Germline V gives CDR1 DFQATT, CDR2 SNEGSKA (reference sequence). This CDR3 contains 16 residues. This CDR3 reads CSATEAGGSGTDTQYF.

This clonotype registers medium-sized by frequency. The gene calls are TRBV19 and TRBJ2-7; as DNA is missing, the TRBD1 call by TCRdb cannot be tested. The CDR3 is made up of 13 amino acids. CDR1 is LNHDA, CDR2 SQIVND, per germline (reference sequence). This CDR3 is CASIGGSSYEQYF. Full variable domain (missing parts from reference TRBV19 and TRBJ2-7): DGGITQSPKYLFRKEGQNVTLSCEQNLNHDAMYWYRQDPGQGLRLIYYSQIVNDFQKGDIAEGYSVSREKKESFPLTVTSAQKNPTAFYLCASIGGSSYEQYFGPGTRLTVT.

According to its frequency, this clonotype is medium-sized. The chain joins TRBV7-2 to TRBJ2-3; TCRdb's D call of TRBD2 is untestable without DNA. From germline, CDR1 is SGHTA and CDR2 FQGNSA. CDR3 length: 17 residues. The CDR3 loop is CASKLSSIGGGTDTQYF.

This clonotype is labeled medium-sized based on frequency. V is TRBV19 and J is TRBJ2-2; TCRdb's D call, TRBD1, is unchecked because there is no DNA. This CDR3 comprises 14 residues. CDR1 LNHDA and CDR2 SQIVND come from the germline V gene (reference sequence). The chain's CDR3 is CASNSQGGTGELFF.

Its frequency marks this clonotype as medium-sized. The chain employs TRBV6-5 and TRBJ1-2; TCRdb reports TRBD1, a call that lacks DNA to check it against. Germline CDR1 and CDR2: MNHEY and SVGAGI. CDR3 length: 14 residues. This CDR3 reads CASTHEGARDGYTF.

This chain links TRBV4-3 with TRBJ1-3. The germline CDR1 and CDR2 sequences are LGHNA and YSLEER. The CDR3 spans 18 residues. The CDR3 reads CASSRTTFGQGSGNTIYF.

Frequency places this clonotype as medium-sized (0.01 to 0.1%). This sequence joins TRBV30 and TRBJ1-3. Germline CDR1 reads GTSNPN; CDR2 reads SVGIG (reference sequence). The CDR3 covers 12 residues. CDR3 region: CAWDLSGNTIYF.

V gene TRBV12-3 or TRBV12-4 combines with J gene TRBJ2-1; the D gene TCRdb calls, TRBD1, cannot be checked with no DNA. The CDR3 extends over 19 amino acids. CDR3 loop: CASSSRGTGALAAYNEQFF.

Frequency places this clonotype as medium-sized. The CDR3 region is CASSLKGGELFF. The chain is built from TRBV5-1 and TRBJ2-2. Germline V gene sequence: CDR1 SGHRS, CDR2 YFSETQ. The CDR3 is 12 residues long.

This clonotype counts as medium-sized by frequency. The chain uses TRBV6-6 and TRBJ1-5; as DNA is missing, the TRBD1 call by TCRdb cannot be tested. CDR1 is MNHNY, CDR2 SVGAGI, per germline (reference sequence). The CDR3 totals 17 residues. CDR3 sequence: CASSKLGGAYSNQPQHF.

In terms of frequency, this clonotype is medium-sized. The gene calls are TRBV6-1 and TRBJ1-2; with no DNA, the TCRdb D assignment of TRBD1 cannot be verified. Looked up from germline, CDR1 is MNHNS and CDR2 is SASEGT. The CDR3 sequence is 12 residues long. The CDR3 protein is CASSGGGYGYTF.

This CDR3 reads CASSNGTGSTSGNTIYF. V usage is TRBV10-1 and J usage is TRBJ1-3; the TCRdb call, TRBD1, lacks DNA for checking. Germline CDR1 WNHNN, CDR2 SYGVQD (reference sequence). The length of the CDR3 is 17 residues.

This clonotype is classed as medium-sized by frequency. The chain has TRBV6-2 or TRBV6-3 and TRBJ2-3; TCRdb calls TRBD1, which cannot be checked without DNA. Germline CDR1 reads MNHEY; CDR2 reads SVGEGT. The CDR3 is made up of 18 amino acids. CDR3 protein: CASSYRNRDRGLVDTQYF.

The CDR3 region is CASSLGVTNEKLFF. The gene calls are TRBV5-4 and TRBJ1-4. Germline CDR1 SGHNT, CDR2 YYREEE (reference sequence). This CDR3 is 14 amino acids long.

The chain couples TRBV20-1 to TRBJ2-1. The CDR3 spans 15 residues. The germline CDR1 and CDR2 sequences are DFQATT and SNEGSKA (reference sequence). The CDR3 here is CSAVSTVSSYNEQFF.

Considering frequency, this clonotype is medium-sized. The V call is TRBV5-5, the J call TRBJ1-1; TCRdb's D call of TRBD1 is untestable without DNA. The length of the CDR3 is 14 residues. Germline CDR1 reads SGHKS; CDR2 reads YYEKEE (reference sequence). CDR3 protein: CASSSQGLNTEAFF.

The chain joins TRBV12-3 or TRBV12-4 to TRBJ2-3; without DNA, the TCRdb call of TRBD1 cannot be checked. The CDR3 loop spans 15 amino acids. The CDR3 is CASSGQGLAVGTQYF.